Listed below are T cell receptor beta chains from one sample, sequenced in a study of shared clonotypes between healthy human individuals. Assay: immunoSEQ multiplex PCR; the TCRdb copy retains only in-frame clones and omits some. The sample has about 480,000 clones; over 75% are singletons. The sequenced material came from PBMCs. All receptors derive from a woman aged 35 to 49 in good health. Some clones in this sample may be carry-over from other donors' samples. The CDR3 runs from the conserved cysteine through the conserved F or W. A D gene is named only where the DNA matches it firmly. Size is omitted from some rows. Given values are once, few, many or a class for expanded clones.

DNA: TGTGCCAGCAGTTTAGCCCCCCGAAGGAGGGCCAACGTCCTGACTTTC; CDR3: CASSLAPRRRANVLTF; J: TRBJ2-6; size: -; V: TRBV28; D: -
DNA: TGTGCCAGCTCCCGGGACCACACAGATACGCAGTATTTT; CDR3: CASSRDHTDTQYF; J: TRBJ2-3; size: -; V: TRBV6-5; D: -
DNA: TGCGCCAGCAGCTGGCTTTCCGACAGGGGGCAGGGCTATGGCTACACCTTC; CDR3: CASSWLSDRGQGYGYTF; J: TRBJ1-2; size: many; V: TRBV5-1; D: TRBD1
DNA: TGTGCCAGCAGTGGAGTGGTCGGGGGGGAATGGGAAAAACTGTTTTTT; CDR3: CASSGVVGGEWEKLFF; J: TRBJ1-4; size: -; V: TRBV2; D: -
DNA: TGTGCCAGTAGTATTTCTGGGACCAACACCATATATTTT; CDR3: CASSISGTNTIYF; J: TRBJ1-3; size: -; V: TRBV19; D: -
DNA: TGTGCCACCAGATCGGGGTTGGGGGCAGGGGCTGGCTACACCTTC; CDR3: CATRSGLGAGAGYTF; J: TRBJ1-2; size: -; V: TRBV15; D: -
DNA: TGTGCCAGCAGTTTTAGTCCGGGGGACAGCACAGATACGCAGTATTTT; CDR3: CASSFSPGDSTDTQYF; J: TRBJ2-3; size: -; V: TRBV28; D: -
DNA: TGCACCAGCAGCCTTAAGCTACAGGGGAGAACTGAAGCTTTCTTT; CDR3: CTSSLKLQGRTEAFF; J: TRBJ1-1; size: few; V: TRBV1; D: -
DNA: TGTGCCAGCAGCTTAGGCGGACCGAGCACAGATACGCAGTATTTT; CDR3: CASSLGGPSTDTQYF; J: TRBJ2-3; size: once; V: TRBV7-9; D: -
DNA: TGTGCCAGCAGCTCCCCCTCCCGACTAGCGGGAGATGAGCAGTTCTTC; CDR3: CASSSPSRLAGDEQFF; J: TRBJ2-1; size: -; V: TRBV27; D: TRBD2
DNA: TGTGCCAGCAGTGAATGGGACAGGGAATTGAGTTACGAGCAGTACTTC; CDR3: CASSEWDRELSYEQYF; J: TRBJ2-7; size: -; V: TRBV6-1; D: TRBD1
DNA: TGTGCCAGTACACCACTACGGGAGGACTCCCACTTC; CDR3: CASTPLREDSHF; J: TRBJ2-7; size: -; V: TRBV11-2; D: TRBD2
DNA: TGCGCCAGCAGCTTGGGGACAGCCACTAGCGTCACGCAGTATTTT; CDR3: CASSLGTATSVTQYF; J: TRBJ2-3; size: -; V: TRBV5-1; D: -
DNA: TGTGCCAGCAGTTTAGCTGGATTTCTTACCGGGGAGCTGTTTTTT; CDR3: CASSLAGFLTGELFF; J: TRBJ2-2; size: -; V: TRBV28; D: -
DNA: TGTGCCAGCAGCCCACGTGCAGCGATTGAAGCTTTCTTT; CDR3: CASSPRAAIEAFF; J: TRBJ1-1; size: -; V: TRBV11-1; D: -
DNA: TGTGCCAGCAGCTTATATGCAGCGAACACCGGGGAGCTGTTTTTT; CDR3: CASSLYAANTGELFF; J: TRBJ2-2; size: -; V: TRBV5-6; D: -
DNA: TGTGCCAGCAGCCCGGGACAGCAAGAGACCCAGTACTTC; CDR3: CASSPGQQETQYF; J: TRBJ2-5; size: few; V: TRBV11-2; D: TRBD1
DNA: TGCAGCGTTGCTGGCCGGGACAGGCCCTACAATGAGCAGTTCTTC; CDR3: CSVAGRDRPYNEQFF; J: TRBJ2-1; size: -; V: TRBV29-1; D: TRBD1
DNA: TGCGCCAGCAGCCCCGCTACTGGGACGCTTACAGGGAATGAGCAGTTCTTC; CDR3: CASSPATGTLTGNEQFF; J: TRBJ2-1; size: many; V: TRBV5-1; D: -
DNA: TGTGCCAGCAGCGTAGAGCGAGGGCAAGGAGTAGAGACCCAGTACTTC; CDR3: CASSVERGQGVETQYF; J: TRBJ2-5; size: -; V: TRBV9; D: -
DNA: TGTGCCAGCAGCTTAGGACAGGGGCGGCCTCAGCCCCAGCATTTT; CDR3: CASSLGQGRPQPQHF; J: TRBJ1-5; size: -; V: TRBV7-9; D: TRBD1
DNA: TGTGCCAGCAGCTTGGCGGGAGGTGTCCACAATGAGCAGTTCTTC; CDR3: CASSLAGGVHNEQFF; J: TRBJ2-1; size: -; V: TRBV5-4; D: TRBD2
DNA: TGCGCCAGCAGCTTGAGGACAGGGGCATTGACAGATACGCAGTATTTT; CDR3: CASSLRTGALTDTQYF; J: TRBJ2-3; size: few; V: TRBV5-1; D: TRBD1
DNA: TGTGCCAGCAGCATAAGGAGTCTAGCGTCTACTGAGCAGTTCTTC; CDR3: CASSIRSLASTEQFF; J: TRBJ2-1; size: -; V: TRBV27; D: -
DNA: TGTGCCAGCAGCCCGGGACAAGGGGTCGAGACCCAGTACTTC; CDR3: CASSPGQGVETQYF; J: TRBJ2-5; size: few; V: TRBV7-9; D: -
DNA: TGTGCCAGCAGTTACACACTAGGGGGCAATGAGCAGTTCTTC; CDR3: CASSYTLGGNEQFF; J: TRBJ2-1; size: -; V: TRBV6-5; D: -
DNA: TGCAGCGTTCCGACAGAGAATGGCTACACCTTC; CDR3: CSVPTENGYTF; J: TRBJ1-2; size: -; V: TRBV29-1; D: -
DNA: TGCAGCAATACCCGCGCCCCGGACAAAAACATTCAGTACTTC; CDR3: CSNTRAPDKNIQYF; J: TRBJ2-4; size: -; V: TRBV29-1; D: -
DNA: TGTGCCACCAGCAGAGATCCCCGGTATGGCTACACCTTC; CDR3: CATSRDPRYGYTF; J: TRBJ1-2; size: once; V: TRBV15; D: -
DNA: TGCGCCAGCAGCATAGACCCGATCGGGGAGCTGTTTTTT; CDR3: CASSIDPIGELFF; J: TRBJ2-2; size: -; V: TRBV5-1; D: -
DNA: TGTGCCAGCTCACCAGCGACAGGAAAAGAGACCCAGTACTTC; CDR3: CASSPATGKETQYF; J: TRBJ2-5; size: -; V: TRBV18; D: -
DNA: TGTGCCAGCAGCTTAACAGCCCTCACTAGCGTGACAGATACGCAGTATTTT; CDR3: CASSLTALTSVTDTQYF; J: TRBJ2-3; size: -; V: TRBV13; D: TRBD2
DNA: TGTGCCAGCGCTCCGGAGACAGGGGGCTCTAACTATGGCTACACCTTC; CDR3: CASAPETGGSNYGYTF; J: TRBJ1-2; size: -; V: TRBV10-3; D: TRBD1
DNA: TGTGCCAGCAGCGTAGGGTCCATGCCCCAAGAGACCCAGTACTTC; CDR3: CASSVGSMPQETQYF; J: TRBJ2-5; size: -; V: TRBV9; D: -
DNA: TGCGCCAGCAGCCTCGACGGGATGGCCAAAAACATTCAGTACTTC; CDR3: CASSLDGMAKNIQYF; J: TRBJ2-4; size: few; V: TRBV5-1; D: -
DNA: TGTGCCAGCAGCTCCGGGACTAGAGGCGAGCAGTACTTC; CDR3: CASSSGTRGEQYF; J: TRBJ2-7; size: -; V: TRBV6-5; D: TRBD2
DNA: TGTGCCAGTAGTATAATGGTCGGGACAGGGAAGAACACTGAAGCTTTCTTT; CDR3: CASSIMVGTGKNTEAFF; J: TRBJ1-1; size: once; V: TRBV19; D: TRBD1
DNA: TGTGCCAGCAGCCCCGTGGACAGGGGTACCAATGAGCAGTTCTTC; CDR3: CASSPVDRGTNEQFF; J: TRBJ2-1; size: -; V: TRBV5-4; D: TRBD1
DNA: TGTGCCAGTAGTAATACCCGGGCGGGCACAGATACGCAGTATTTT; CDR3: CASSNTRAGTDTQYF; J: TRBJ2-3; size: -; V: TRBV19; D: -
DNA: TGTGCCAGCGGCGGCGGAAGCACAGATACGCAGTATTTT; CDR3: CASGGGSTDTQYF; J: TRBJ2-3; size: -; V: TRBV2; D: -
DNA: TGTGCCAGCAGCTTAAAGGGTGGTAGCGCAAACACAGATACGCAGTATTTT; CDR3: CASSLKGGSANTDTQYF; J: TRBJ2-3; size: -; V: TRBV7-8; D: -
DNA: TGTGCCAGTAGTATAGATCAGGGCAGAAGCAATCAGCCCCAGCATTTT; CDR3: CASSIDQGRSNQPQHF; J: TRBJ1-5; size: -; V: TRBV19; D: -